This TCR beta chain comes out of a study of T-cell memory formation after mild COVID-19. Across the whole study: Most TCR clusters belonged to a single donor. Points from the study as a whole: Detection of some responders pre-infection suggested pre-existing cross-reactive memory T cells participated.

The CDR3 sequence is 14 residues long. The ends were cut back, 5 bases at V and 8 bases at J, with 17 bases in the middle. Many counts were recorded for this clonotype. Antigen: not known. TCRdb recomputed calls from the 5' RACE reads with MiXCR, one row per CDR3 protein. The table has some 180,000 distinct CDR3 sequences, about 18% seen once. The rearrangement joins TRBV12-3 or TRBV12-4 to TRBJ2-3; D is perhaps TRBD1 or TRBD2 (5 bases each). The TCR comes from a man aged 18 to 35 who had mild COVID-19 (a few samples of this study predate the infection). Cell type and time point are not known. Sequencing was done on a sample of PBMCs or a T cell subset sorted from them (not recorded which). CDR3 DNA: TGTGCCAGCAGTGGGGGTTGGGGCCAGGGTACGCAGTATTTT. It translates to CASSGGWGQGTQYF.